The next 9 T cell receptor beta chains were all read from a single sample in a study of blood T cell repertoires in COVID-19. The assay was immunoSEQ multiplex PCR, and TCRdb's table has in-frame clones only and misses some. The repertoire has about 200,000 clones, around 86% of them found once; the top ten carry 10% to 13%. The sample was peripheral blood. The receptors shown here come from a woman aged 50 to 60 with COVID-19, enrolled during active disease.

The DNA for the CDR3 is TGTGCCACCAGTGAGGCAGGCTATGGCTACACCTTC. It specifies CATSEAGYGYTF. The chain combines TRBV24-1 with TRBJ1-2; D not certain. Between the trimmed V and J ends, which lost 4 bases and 4 bases, there was a span of 6 bases. Germline loops: CDR1 KGHDR, CDR2 SFDVKD. The CDR3 consists of 12 residues.

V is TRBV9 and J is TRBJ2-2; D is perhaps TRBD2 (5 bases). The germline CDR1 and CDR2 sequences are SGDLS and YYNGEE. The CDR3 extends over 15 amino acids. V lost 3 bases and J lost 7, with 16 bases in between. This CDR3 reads CASSATLAGVGELFF. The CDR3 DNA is TGTGCCAGCAGCGCCACGCTAGCCGGGGTCGGGGAGCTGTTTTTT. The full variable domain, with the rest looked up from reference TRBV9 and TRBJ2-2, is DSGVTQTPKHLITATGQRVTLRCSPRSGDLSVYWYQQSLDQGLQFLIQYYNGEERAKGNILERFSAQQFPDLHSELNLSSLELGDSALYFCASSATLAGVGELFFGEGSRLTVL.

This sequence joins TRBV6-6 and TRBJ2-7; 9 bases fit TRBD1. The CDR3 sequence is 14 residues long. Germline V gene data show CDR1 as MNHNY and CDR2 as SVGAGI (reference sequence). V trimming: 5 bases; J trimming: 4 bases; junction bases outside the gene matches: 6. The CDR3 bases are TGTGCCAGCAGTCCCGGACAGGGGAGTTACGAGCAGTACGTC. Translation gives CASSPGQGSYEQYV.

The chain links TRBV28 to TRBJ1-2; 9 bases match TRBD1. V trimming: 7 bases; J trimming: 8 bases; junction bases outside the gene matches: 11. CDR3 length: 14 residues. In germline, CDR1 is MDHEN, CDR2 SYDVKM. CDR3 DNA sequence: TGTGCCAGCAACCAGGACAGGGGTGTTAACGGCTACACCTTC. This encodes CASNQDRGVNGYTF.

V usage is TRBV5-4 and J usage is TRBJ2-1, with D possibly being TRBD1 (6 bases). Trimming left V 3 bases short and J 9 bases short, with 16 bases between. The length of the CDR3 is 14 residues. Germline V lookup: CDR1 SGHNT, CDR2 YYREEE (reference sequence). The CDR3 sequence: CASSWGTGQTEQFF. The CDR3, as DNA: TGTGCCAGCAGCTGGGGGACCGGACAGACTGAGCAGTTCTTC. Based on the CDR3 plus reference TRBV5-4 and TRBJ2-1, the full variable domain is ETGVTQSPTHLIKTRGQQVTLRCSSQSGHNTVSWYQQALGQGPQFIFQYYREEENGRGNFPPRFSGLQFPNYSSELNVNALELDDSALYLCASSWGTGQTEQFFGPGTRLTVL.

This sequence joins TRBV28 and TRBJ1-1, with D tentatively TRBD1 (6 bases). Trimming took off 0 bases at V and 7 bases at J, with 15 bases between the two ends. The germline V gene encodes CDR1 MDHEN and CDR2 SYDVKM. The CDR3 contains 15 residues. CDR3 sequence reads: CASSLWGAPFGEAFF. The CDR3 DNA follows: TGTGCCAGCAGTTTATGGGGGGCTCCCTTTGGTGAAGCTTTCTTT.

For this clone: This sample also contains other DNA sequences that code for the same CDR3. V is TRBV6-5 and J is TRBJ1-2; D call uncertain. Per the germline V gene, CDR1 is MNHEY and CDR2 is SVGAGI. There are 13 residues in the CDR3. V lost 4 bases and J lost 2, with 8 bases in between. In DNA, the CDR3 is TGTGCCAGCAGTTTGACACCAAACTATGGCTACACCTTC. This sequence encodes CASSLTPNYGYTF.

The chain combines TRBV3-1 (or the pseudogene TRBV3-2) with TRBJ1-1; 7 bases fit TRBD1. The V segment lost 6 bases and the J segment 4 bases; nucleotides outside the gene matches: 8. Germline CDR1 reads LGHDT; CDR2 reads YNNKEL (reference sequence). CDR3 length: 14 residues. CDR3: CASRRGGEGTEAFF. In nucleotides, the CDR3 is TGTGCCAGCAGAAGAGGGGGCGAGGGCACTGAAGCTTTCTTT.

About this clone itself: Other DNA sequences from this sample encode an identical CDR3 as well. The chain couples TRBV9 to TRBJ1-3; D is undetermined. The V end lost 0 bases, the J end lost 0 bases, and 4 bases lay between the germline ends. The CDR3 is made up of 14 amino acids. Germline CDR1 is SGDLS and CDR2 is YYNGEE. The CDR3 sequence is CASSVDSSGNTIYF. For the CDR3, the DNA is TGTGCCAGCAGCGTAGATAGCTCTGGAAACACCATATATTTT.